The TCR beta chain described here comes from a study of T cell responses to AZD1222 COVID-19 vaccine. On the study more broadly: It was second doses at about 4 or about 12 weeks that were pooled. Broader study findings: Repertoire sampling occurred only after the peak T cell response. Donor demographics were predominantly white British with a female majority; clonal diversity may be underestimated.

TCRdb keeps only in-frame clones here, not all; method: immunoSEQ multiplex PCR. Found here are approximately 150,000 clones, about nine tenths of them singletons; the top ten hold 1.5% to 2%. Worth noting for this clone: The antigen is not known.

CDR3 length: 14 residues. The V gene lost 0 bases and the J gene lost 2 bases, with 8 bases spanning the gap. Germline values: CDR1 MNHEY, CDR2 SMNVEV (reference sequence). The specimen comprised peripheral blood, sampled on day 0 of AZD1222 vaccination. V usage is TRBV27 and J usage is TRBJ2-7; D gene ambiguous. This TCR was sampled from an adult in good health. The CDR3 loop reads CASSLSVGTYEQYF. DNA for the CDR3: TGTGCCAGCAGTTTATCTGTGGGAACCTACGAGCAGTACTTC.